The 2 T cell receptor beta chains given below trace back to one sample, sequenced in a study of cytomegalovirus exposure and HLA in healthy donors. Amplification used 60 Vbeta primers and 13 Jbeta primers. Assay: immunoSEQ multiplex PCR; the TCRdb copy retains only in-frame clones and omits some. The data show about 130,000 clones, approximately 80% seen once. Sequencing was carried out using PBMCs. The origin of the receptors is a middle-aged man in good health and CMV-seronegative.

The chain links TRBV5-4 to TRBJ2-7; possibly TRBD2 for D (6 bases). The germline V gene encodes CDR1 SGHNT and CDR2 YYREEE (reference sequence). This CDR3 comprises 13 residues. V was shortened by 0 bases and J by 4 bases, with 8 bases between the two germline ends. CDR3 sequence: CASSLARGYEQYF. The CDR3 DNA sequence: TGTGCCAGCAGCTTGGCACGGGGGTACGAGCAGTACTTC.

As DNA, the CDR3 is TGTGCCAGCAGCTTAGATCATCGGGGGGAGACCCAGTACTTC. Translation: CASSLDHRGETQYF. The J gene is TRBJ2-5, the V gene TRBV11-2, with TRBD2 as a possible D gene (6 bases). Trimming removed 0 bases at V and 5 bases at J, with 10 bases between. The CDR3 covers 14 residues. The germline CDR1 and CDR2 sequences are SGHAT and FQNNGV.